The 28 T cell receptor beta chains below come from one sample, sequenced in a study of vaccination effects on CD4 cells after COVID-19. Assay: immunoSEQ multiplex PCR; the TCRdb copy retains only in-frame clones and omits some. Altogether more than 20,000 clones are present, approximately 69% being singletons, with the ten largest covering more than 15%. Their specific antigens are unknown. CD4+ T cells specific for antigen were expanded with viral peptide pools by the ViraFEST assay before sequencing. Isolating CD4+ T cells followed about 11 days of culture. This person's SARS-CoV-2 infection, confirmed by PCR, occurred between March and December 2020. This specimen consisted of CD4+ T cells from PBMCs cultured with SARS-CoV-2 spike peptides, obtained before COVID-19 vaccination. These TCRs come from a human donor who had a prior SARS-CoV-2 infection.

The V and J genes are TRBV20-1 and TRBJ2-3, with D possibly matching TRBD2 (5 bases). The CDR3 runs to 11 residues. Germline V gene data show CDR1 as DFQATT and CDR2 as SNEGSKA (reference sequence). V lost 3 bases, J lost 4 bases, and 5 bases lay in between. In DNA form, the CDR3 reads TGCAGTGCTAGGAGGGCAGATACGCAGTATTTT. Its translation: CSARRADTQYF.

CDR3 loop: CASRTESRGILLSSYNEQFF. The CDR3 region has the DNA TGTGCTAGTAGGACTGAGTCCAGGGGGATCCTATTAAGCTCCTACAATGAGCAGTTCTTC. V and J are TRBV12-5 and TRBJ2-1; TRBD1 agrees at 7 bases. The CDR3 has 20 residues. Germline-derived CDR1 and CDR2 are LGHNT and FRNRAP. V trimming: 8 bases; J trimming: 0 bases; junction bases outside the gene matches: 22.

The V and J genes are TRBV5-8 and TRBJ1-5; D gene ambiguous. The CDR3 runs to 15 residues. Germline V gives CDR1 SGHTS, CDR2 YDEGEE. With 0 bases removed from V and 0 bases from J, the gap between germline ends came to 7 bases. The CDR3 DNA is TGTGCCAGCAGCTTGGCCAATTATAGCAATCAGCCCCAGCATTTT. Residues: CASSLANYSNQPQHF.

CDR3: CAWSVKGEITGELFF. CDR3 sequence (DNA): TGTGCCTGGAGTGTAAAGGGGGAGATCACCGGGGAGCTGTTTTTT. This chain connects TRBV30 to TRBJ2-2; possibly TRBD1 for D (6 bases). Germline CDR1 and CDR2: GTSNPN and SVGIG (reference sequence). This CDR3 comprises 15 residues. Deletions cut 0 bases from V and 4 bases from J, with 12 bases between.

The chain carries TRBV19 and TRBJ2-1, with D possibly matching TRBD2 (6 bases). Trimming removed 4 bases from V and 5 bases from J, with 18 bases in between. Per the germline V gene, CDR1 is LNHDA and CDR2 is SQIVND (reference sequence). The CDR3 is 16 residues long. CDR3 protein: CASSTGPGLQDNEQFF. The DNA of the CDR3 is TGTGCCAGTAGTACTGGGCCGGGACTGCAGGACAATGAGCAGTTCTTC.

The rearrangement uses TRBV5-4 and TRBJ2-1; 8 nucleotides match TRBD2. The CDR3 is 14 residues long. The trim removed 0 bases at V and 5 bases at J, leaving 1 base unmatched. Germline values: CDR1 SGHNT, CDR2 YYREEE (reference sequence). The CDR3 sequence is CASSLELADNEQFF. The CDR3 DNA reads TGTGCCAGCAGCTTGGAACTAGCGGACAATGAGCAGTTCTTC.

This rearrangement joins TRBV5-1 to TRBJ1-5; no clear D. V was trimmed by 1 base and J by 2 bases, leaving 7 bases between them. The CDR3 covers 14 residues. CDR1 and CDR2 from the germline V gene are SGHRS and YFSETQ. CDR3 residues: CASSLNGRNQPQHF. In nucleotides, the CDR3 is TGCGCCAGCAGCTTGAATGGGCGCAATCAGCCCCAGCATTTT.

This chain connects TRBV12-5 to TRBJ2-3; 8 bases are shared with TRBD2. V gave up 2 bases and J gave up 1 base; unmatched junction bases: 11. This CDR3 spans 18 amino acids. CDR1 and CDR2 (germline): LGHNT, FRNRAP. CDR3 DNA sequence: TGTGCTAGTGGTTTGAGTAGCGGGATCCTGAAACGCACAGATACGCAGTATTTT. It specifies CASGLSSGILKRTDTQYF.

This clone was seen a handful of times. The chain employs TRBV5-1 and TRBJ2-7, with 7 bases identical to TRBD2. Germline CDR1 is SGHRS and CDR2 is YFSETQ. Trimming removed 4 bases from V and 5 bases from J; junction bases left unmatched: 9. This CDR3 has 14 residues. DNA of the CDR3: TGCGCCAGCAGCACCCGGACTAGTCTCGACGAGCAGTACTTC. Protein product: CASSTRTSLDEQYF.

CDR3 bases: TGTGCCATCAGTGAAATGTTAGCGGGCCTCCGGGAGACCCAGTACTTC. As protein: CAISEMLAGLRETQYF. This sequence joins TRBV10-3 and TRBJ2-5; 7 bases agree with TRBD2. There are 16 residues in the CDR3. Germline CDR1 and CDR2: ENHRY and SYGVKD. After removal of 3 bases from V and 5 bases from J, the junction contained 12 bases not matched to a gene.

The rearrangement links TRBV27 to TRBJ1-6; a possible D gene is TRBD1 (6 bases). Trimming removed 5 bases at V and 0 bases at J, with 17 bases between. Per the germline V gene, CDR1 is MNHEY and CDR2 is SMNVEV (reference sequence). The CDR3 runs to 18 residues. CDR3 in amino acids: CASSGGGGRLSYNSPLHF. For the CDR3, the DNA is TGTGCCAGCAGTGGCGGTGGGGGCCGCCTCTCCTATAATTCACCCCTCCACTTT.

J is TRBJ1-4 and V is TRBV29-1; D not certain. V was clipped by 5 bases and J by 2 bases, with 15 bases between them. CDR1 and CDR2 (germline): SQVTM, ANQGSEA. This CDR3 comprises 15 residues. The CDR3 loop reads CSVSTAFSTNEKLFF. The CDR3 DNA is TGCAGCGTTTCGACCGCATTTTCCACTAATGAAAAACTGTTTTTT.

The rearrangement uses TRBV18 and TRBJ1-2; no definite D call. Germline V gene lookup returns CDR1 KGHSH and CDR2 LQKENI. V was cut by 1 base and J by 1 base, with 10 bases left in between. This CDR3 spans 15 amino acids. The CDR3 DNA is TGTGCCAGCTCACCACAGGTGAACCGTAACTATGGCTACACCTTC. It encodes CASSPQVNRNYGYTF.

V and J are TRBV7-2 and TRBJ2-5; no clear D. Trimming took off 0 bases at V and 6 bases at J, with 5 bases between the two ends. Germline-derived CDR1 and CDR2 are SGHTA and FQGNSA. The CDR3 is 12 residues long. The CDR3 sequence is CASSLAPQTQYF. Written as DNA, the CDR3 is TGTGCCAGCAGCTTAGCGCCCCAGACCCAGTACTTC. Full variable domain (outside the CDR3, taken from reference TRBV7-2 and TRBJ2-5): GAGVSQSPSNKVTEKGKDVELRCDPISGHTALYWYRQSLGQGLEFLIYFQGNSAPDKSGLPSDRFSAERTGGSVSTLTIQRTQQEDSAVYLCASSLAPQTQYFGPGTRLLVL.

In its sample, this clone was seen once. V and J are TRBV3-1 (or the pseudogene TRBV3-2) and TRBJ2-1, with 8 bases matching TRBD2. The CDR3 consists of 16 residues. Germline CDR1 LGHDT, CDR2 YNNKEL (reference sequence). Losses at the gene ends were 0 bases for V and 4 bases for J; bases not matched to a gene: 5. The CDR3 coding sequence is TGTGCCAGCAGCCAAGAGGGCGCGGGAGGATACAATGAGCAGTTCTTC. It translates to CASSQEGAGGYNEQFF.

This chain joins TRBV2 and TRBJ2-2, with 10 bases that match TRBD2. J gave up 1 base and V 7 bases, and 3 bases lay outside the gene matches. CDR1 SNHLY and CDR2 FYNNEI come from the germline V gene. The CDR3 has 15 residues. The CDR3 nucleotides read TGTGCCAGCAAACGACTAGCGGGGAACACCGGGGAGCTGTTTTTT. It specifies CASKRLAGNTGELFF.

V and J are TRBV5-8 and TRBJ2-5; possibly TRBD1 for D (6 bases). The germline CDR1 and CDR2 sequences are SGHTS and YDEGEE. V lost 4 bases to trimming and J lost 2 bases, with 21 bases between them. The CDR3 totals 17 residues. CDR3 protein: CASSPRQGQGWQETQYF. DNA for the CDR3: TGTGCCAGCAGCCCCCGGCAGGGGCAGGGGTGGCAAGAGACCCAGTACTTC.

The CDR3 DNA is TGCGCCAGCAGCCGCGCGGTGGGGGATGAGCAGTTCTTC. Protein sequence: CASSRAVGDEQFF. This chain connects TRBV4-3 to TRBJ2-1, with D possibly called TRBD1 or TRBD2 (5 bases each). Germline CDR1 reads LGHNA; CDR2 reads YSLEER. The CDR3 consists of 13 residues. V was shortened by 4 bases and J by 8 bases, with 12 bases between the two germline ends.

This chain connects TRBV9 to TRBJ2-3; D is ambiguous. The CDR3 totals 13 residues. V lost 0 bases to trimming and J lost 5 bases, with 7 bases between them. The germline V gene has CDR1 SGDLS and CDR2 YYNGEE. The CDR3 protein is CASSVAVLDTQYF. CDR3 DNA sequence: TGTGCCAGCAGCGTAGCTGTACTAGATACGCAGTATTTT.

The chain has TRBV7-8 and TRBJ1-2; 9 bases line up with TRBD1. The CDR3 runs to 15 residues. Germline loops: CDR1 SGHVS, CDR2 FQNEAQ. V lost 5 bases to trimming and J lost 4 bases; unmatched junction nucleotides: 8. This chain's CDR3 is CASSPWDRESYGYTF. The CDR3 DNA reads as TGTGCCAGCAGCCCCTGGGACAGGGAGAGCTATGGCTACACCTTC.

The V call is TRBV6-2 or TRBV6-3, the J call TRBJ1-2; TRBD1 is a possible D gene (5 bases). CDR3 size: 15 residues. Trimming took off 4 bases at V and 7 bases at J, with 19 bases between the two ends. Germline V gene lookup returns CDR1 MNHEY and CDR2 SVGEGT. CDR3 nucleotides: TGTGCCAGCAGTTTCCGCGGGGACGGGAGCGGTGGCTACACCTTC. This translates into CASSFRGDGSGGYTF.

The J gene is TRBJ2-3, the V gene TRBV14; 14 nucleotides line up with TRBD2. The V segment lost 5 bases and the J segment 10 bases; nucleotides outside the gene matches: 11. This CDR3 is 16 amino acids long. Per the germline V gene, CDR1 is SGHDN and CDR2 is FVKESK. This CDR3 is CASSSYGTSGSEAQYF. The CDR3 DNA reads as TGTGCCAGCAGCTCTTACGGGACTAGCGGGAGTGAGGCGCAGTATTTT.

The J gene is TRBJ2-4, the V gene TRBV5-4, with D possibly TRBD2 on 6 matching bases. Deletions cut 1 base from V and 0 bases from J, with 14 bases between. Germline assignment: CDR1 SGHNT and CDR2 YYREEE (reference sequence). The CDR3 length is 17 residues. This CDR3 reads CASSLLGTRLAKNIQYF. DNA for the CDR3: TGTGCCAGCAGCTTGCTTGGGACTCGTCTAGCCAAAAACATTCAGTACTTC.

This chain links TRBV7-9 with TRBJ1-2, with TRBD1 matching 9 bases. Trimming at V came to 5 bases and at J to 4 bases, leaving 11 bases not matched to a gene. This CDR3 contains 16 residues. Germline values: CDR1 SEHNR, CDR2 FQNEAQ (reference sequence). DNA of the CDR3: TGTGCCAGCAGCCCGGTCCCGGGACAGGGAGGCTATGGCTACACCTTC. It codes for CASSPVPGQGGYGYTF.

This chain joins TRBV7-6 and TRBJ2-1; perhaps TRBD2 as D (5 bases). CDR1 and CDR2 (germline): SGHVS, FNYEAQ. There are 14 residues in the CDR3. The V end was cut by 1 base, the J end by 6 bases, with 10 bases between. The CDR3 coding sequence is TGTGCCAGCAGCTTAGGCGGGCAGTTCAATGAGCAGTTCTTC. Translating it yields CASSLGGQFNEQFF. Combining the CDR3 with reference TRBV7-6 and TRBJ2-1 gives the whole variable domain GAGVSQSPRYKVTKRGQDVALRCDPISGHVSLYWYRQALGQGPEFLTYFNYEAQQDKSGLPNDRFSAERPEGSISTLTIQRTEQRDSAMYRCASSLGGQFNEQFFGPGTRLTVL.

DNA for the CDR3: TGTGCCAGCAGAGAACGAAACACTGAAGCTTTCTTT. Its protein is CASRERNTEAFF. The chain carries TRBV27 and TRBJ1-1; D remains ambiguous. Trimming took off 6 bases at V and 2 bases at J, with 7 bases between the two ends. Germline V CDR1 and CDR2: MNHEY, SMNVEV (reference sequence). This CDR3 region has 12 residues.

V and J are TRBV12-3 or TRBV12-4 and TRBJ2-3; D unresolved. Trimming pared 7 bases from V and 2 bases from J, leaving 10 bases between. The CDR3 has 13 residues. The CDR3 loop is CASNVDTTDTQYF. The CDR3 region has the DNA TGTGCCAGCAACGTGGATACCACAGATACGCAGTATTTT.

The chain couples TRBV5-1 to TRBJ2-1; maybe TRBD1 (5 bases). The V and J ends lost 4 bases and 3 bases respectively, with 11 bases between them. CDR3 size: 14 residues. Germline V lookup: CDR1 SGHRS, CDR2 YFSETQ. The DNA of the CDR3 is TGCGCCAGCAGCCCCCAGGGCGGCTACAATGAGCAGTTCTTC. Its protein product is CASSPQGGYNEQFF.